This TCR beta chain was profiled in a study of glioma-infiltrating T cells after dendritic cell vaccination. In the study overall: Dendritic cell vaccination trial patients had either newly diagnosed or recurrent glioblastoma. Monocyte-derived dendritic cells, cultured seven days with IL-4 and GM-CSF, were pulsed with autologous tumor lysate.

Primers: 60 V beta forward and 13 J beta reverse. Using immunoSEQ multiplex PCR, the repertoire was profiled, and TCRdb retains in-frame clones only, with some absent. The table lists about 92,000 clones, under 90% of them singletons. Patients had residual fresh-frozen tumor tissue and more than two years of survival data. Germline V lookup: CDR1 LNHDA, CDR2 SQIVND (reference sequence). Trimming took off 3 bases at V and 4 bases at J, with 7 bases between the two ends. The length of the CDR3 is 13 residues. The specimen comprised blood, sampled before dendritic cell vaccination. The clonotype comes from a human donor with glioblastoma. The chain uses TRBV19 and TRBJ1-5; D is unclear. The CDR3 reads CASSIQDNQPQHF. The CDR3 bases are TGTGCCAGTAGTATCCAGGATAATCAGCCCCAGCATTTT.